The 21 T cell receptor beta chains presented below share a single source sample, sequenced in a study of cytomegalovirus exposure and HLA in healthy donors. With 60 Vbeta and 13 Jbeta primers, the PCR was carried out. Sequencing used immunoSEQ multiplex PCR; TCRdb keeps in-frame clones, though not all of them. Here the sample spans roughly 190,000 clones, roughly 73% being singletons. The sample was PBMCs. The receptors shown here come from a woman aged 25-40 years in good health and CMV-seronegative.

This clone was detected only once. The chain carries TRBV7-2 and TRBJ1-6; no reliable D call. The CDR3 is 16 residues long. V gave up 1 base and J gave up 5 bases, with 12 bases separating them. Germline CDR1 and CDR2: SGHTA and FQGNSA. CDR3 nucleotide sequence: TGTGCCAGCAGCTTAGAGGTCAGGCACAATAATTCACCCCTCCACTTT. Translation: CASSLEVRHNNSPLHF.

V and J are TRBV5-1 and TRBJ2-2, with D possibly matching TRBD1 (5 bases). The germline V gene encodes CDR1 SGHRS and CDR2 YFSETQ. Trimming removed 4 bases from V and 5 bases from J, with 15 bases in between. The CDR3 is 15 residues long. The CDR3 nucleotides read TGCGCCAGCAGCCTCGCAGGGCCTGGAACCGGGGAGCTGTTTTTT. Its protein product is CASSLAGPGTGELFF.

The CDR3 sequence: CASIWGTGDHEQYF. In nucleotides, the CDR3 is TGTGCCAGCATTTGGGGGACAGGGGACCACGAGCAGTACTTC. The V and J genes are TRBV14 and TRBJ2-5, with 10 bases matching TRBD1. The DNA matches TRBJ2-7 better at its end, which makes the J call doubtful. The CDR3 is 14 amino acids. CDR1 SGHDN and CDR2 FVKESK come from the germline V gene.

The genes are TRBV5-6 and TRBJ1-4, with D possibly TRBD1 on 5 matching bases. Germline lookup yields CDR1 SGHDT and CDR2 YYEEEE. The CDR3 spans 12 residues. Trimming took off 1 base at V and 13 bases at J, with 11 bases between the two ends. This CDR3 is CASSLNRRRLFF. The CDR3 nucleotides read TGTGCCAGCAGCTTGAACAGGCGAAGACTGTTTTTT.

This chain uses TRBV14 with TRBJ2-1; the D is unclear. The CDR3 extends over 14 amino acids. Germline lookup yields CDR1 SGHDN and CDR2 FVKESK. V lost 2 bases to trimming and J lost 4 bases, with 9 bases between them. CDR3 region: CASSQSSRYNEQFF. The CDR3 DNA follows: TGTGCCAGCAGCCAATCTTCCCGTTACAATGAGCAGTTCTTC. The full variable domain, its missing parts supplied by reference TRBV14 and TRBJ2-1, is EAGVTQFPSHSVIEKGQTVTLRCDPISGHDNLYWYRRVMGKEIKFLLHFVKESKQDESGMPNNRFLAERTGGTYSTLKVQPAELEDSGVYFCASSQSSRYNEQFFGPGTRLTVL.

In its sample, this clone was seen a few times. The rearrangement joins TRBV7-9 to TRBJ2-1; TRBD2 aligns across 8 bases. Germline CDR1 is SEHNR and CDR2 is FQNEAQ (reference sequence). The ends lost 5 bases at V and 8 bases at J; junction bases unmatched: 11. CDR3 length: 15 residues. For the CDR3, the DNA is TGTGCCAGCAGCCCTGGACTAGCCAGACAGGATGAGCAGTTCTTC. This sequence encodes CASSPGLARQDEQFF.

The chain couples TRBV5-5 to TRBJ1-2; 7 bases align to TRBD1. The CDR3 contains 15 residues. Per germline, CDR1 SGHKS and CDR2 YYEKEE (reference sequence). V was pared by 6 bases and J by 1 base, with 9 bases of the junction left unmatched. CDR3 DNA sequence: TGTGCCAGCACCCCCCCCCGGGACAGTAACTATGGCTACACCTTC. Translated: CASTPPRDSNYGYTF.

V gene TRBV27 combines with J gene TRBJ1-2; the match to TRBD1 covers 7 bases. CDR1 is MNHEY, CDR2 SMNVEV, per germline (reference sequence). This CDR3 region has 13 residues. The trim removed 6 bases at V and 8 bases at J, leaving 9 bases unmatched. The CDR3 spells CASSSTGLGGYTF. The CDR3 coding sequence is TGTGCCAGCAGCTCGACAGGGTTGGGGGGCTACACCTTC.

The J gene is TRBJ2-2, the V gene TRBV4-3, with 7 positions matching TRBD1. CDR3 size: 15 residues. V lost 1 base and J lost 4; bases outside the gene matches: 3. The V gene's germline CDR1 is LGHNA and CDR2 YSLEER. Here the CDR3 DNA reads TGCGCCAGCAGCCAAGGAAGGGGGCGCACCGGGGAGCTGTTTTTT. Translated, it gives CASSQGRGRTGELFF.

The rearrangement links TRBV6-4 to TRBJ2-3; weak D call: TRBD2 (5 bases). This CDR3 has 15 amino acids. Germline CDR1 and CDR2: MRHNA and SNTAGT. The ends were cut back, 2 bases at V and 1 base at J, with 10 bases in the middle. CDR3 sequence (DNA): TGTGCCAGCAGTGACCCAGCGGCGGGCACAGATACGCAGTATTTT. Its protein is CASSDPAAGTDTQYF.

The CDR3 sequence is CASSIRGGETEAFF. CDR3 nucleotide sequence: TGTGCCAGTAGTATCCGAGGGGGGGAAACTGAAGCTTTCTTT. The chain joins TRBV19 to TRBJ1-1; tentative D call: TRBD1 (6 bases). The ends were cut back, 3 bases at V and 5 bases at J, with 13 bases in the middle. The germline CDR1 and CDR2 sequences are LNHDA and SQIVND (reference sequence). This CDR3 region has 14 residues.

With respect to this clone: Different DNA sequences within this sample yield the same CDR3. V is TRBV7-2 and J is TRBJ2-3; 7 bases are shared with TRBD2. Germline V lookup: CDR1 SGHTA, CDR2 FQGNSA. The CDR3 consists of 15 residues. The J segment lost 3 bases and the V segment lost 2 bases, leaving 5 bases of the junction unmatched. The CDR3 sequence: CASSLRRERTDTQYF. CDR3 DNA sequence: TGTGCCAGCAGCTTAAGGCGGGAGAGGACAGATACGCAGTATTTT. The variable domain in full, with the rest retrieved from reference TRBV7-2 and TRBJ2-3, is GAGVSQSPSNKVTEKGKDVELRCDPISGHTALYWYRQSLGQGLEFLIYFQGNSAPDKSGLPSDRFSAERTGGSVSTLTIQRTQQEDSAVYLCASSLRRERTDTQYFGPGTRLTVL.

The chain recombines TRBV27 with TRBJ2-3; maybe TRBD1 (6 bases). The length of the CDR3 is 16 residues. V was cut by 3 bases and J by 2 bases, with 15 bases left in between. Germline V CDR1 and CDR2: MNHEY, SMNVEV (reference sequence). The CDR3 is CASSFSPTGNTDTQYF. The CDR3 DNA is TGTGCCAGCAGTTTTTCCCCAACAGGGAACACAGATACGCAGTATTTT.

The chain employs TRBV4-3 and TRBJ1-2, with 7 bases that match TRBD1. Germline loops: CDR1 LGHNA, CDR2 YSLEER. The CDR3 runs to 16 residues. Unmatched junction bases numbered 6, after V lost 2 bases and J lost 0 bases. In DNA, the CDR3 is TGCGCCAGCAGCCAATTACGACAGGGAACTAACTATGGCTACACCTTC. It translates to CASSQLRQGTNYGYTF.

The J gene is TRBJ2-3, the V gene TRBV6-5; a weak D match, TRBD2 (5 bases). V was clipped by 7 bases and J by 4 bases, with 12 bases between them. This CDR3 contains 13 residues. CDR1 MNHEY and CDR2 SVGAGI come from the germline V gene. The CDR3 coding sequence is TGTGCCAGCACCCCCGGGGTGCCAGATACGCAGTATTTT. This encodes CASTPGVPDTQYF.

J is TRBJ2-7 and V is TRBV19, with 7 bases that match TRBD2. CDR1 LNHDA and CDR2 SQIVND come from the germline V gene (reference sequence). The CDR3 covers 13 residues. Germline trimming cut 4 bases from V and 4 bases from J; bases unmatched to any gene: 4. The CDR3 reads CASSNRGGYEQYF. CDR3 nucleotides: TGTGCCAGTAGTAATAGGGGAGGGTACGAGCAGTACTTC. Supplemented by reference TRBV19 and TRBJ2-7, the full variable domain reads DGGITQSPKYLFRKEGQNVTLSCEQNLNHDAMYWYRQDPGQGLRLIYYSQIVNDFQKGDIAEGYSVSREKKESFPLTVTSAQKNPTAFYLCASSNRGGYEQYFGPGTRLTVT.

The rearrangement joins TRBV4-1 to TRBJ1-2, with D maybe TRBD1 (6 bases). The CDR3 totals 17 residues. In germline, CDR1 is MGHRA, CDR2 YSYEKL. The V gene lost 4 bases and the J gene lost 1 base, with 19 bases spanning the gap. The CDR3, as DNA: TGCGCCAGCAGCCTCACCCCGACCGGGACACTTAACTATGGCTACACCTTC. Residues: CASSLTPTGTLNYGYTF.

In DNA form, the CDR3 reads TGTGCCAGCAGCCGATCTATGGACAGTGATAATGAAAAACTGTTTTTT. Encoded protein: CASSRSMDSDNEKLFF. This chain uses TRBV13 with TRBJ1-4; D is perhaps TRBD1 (6 bases). The CDR3 covers 16 residues. Deletions cut 5 bases from V and 4 bases from J, with 17 bases between. CDR1 is PRHDT and CDR2 is FYEKMQ in the germline V gene (reference sequence).

In DNA, the CDR3 is TGTGCCAGCAGCTTCCAAGGGACTAGTGGGAGAGAGACCCAGTACTTC. It is translated as CASSFQGTSGRETQYF. The chain is built from TRBV9 and TRBJ2-5, with 8 bases identical to TRBD2. The V segment lost 4 bases and the J segment 4 bases; nucleotides outside the gene matches: 12. Looked up from germline, CDR1 is SGDLS and CDR2 is YYNGEE. CDR3 length: 16 residues.

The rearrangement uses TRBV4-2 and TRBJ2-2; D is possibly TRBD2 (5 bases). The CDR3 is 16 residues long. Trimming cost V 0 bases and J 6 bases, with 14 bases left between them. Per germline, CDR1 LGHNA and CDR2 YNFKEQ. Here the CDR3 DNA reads TGTGCCAGCAGCCAAGATATCCTAGCTACCGCCGGGGAGCTGTTTTTT. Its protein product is CASSQDILATAGELFF.

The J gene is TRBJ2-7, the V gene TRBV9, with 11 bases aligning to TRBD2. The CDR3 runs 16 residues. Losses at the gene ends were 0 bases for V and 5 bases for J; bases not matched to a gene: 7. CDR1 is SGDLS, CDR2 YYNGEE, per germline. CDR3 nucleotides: TGTGCCAGCAGCGTAGGAAGTAGCGGGAGGGGGGACGAGCAGTACTTC. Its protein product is CASSVGSSGRGDEQYF. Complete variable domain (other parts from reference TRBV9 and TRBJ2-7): DSGVTQTPKHLITATGQRVTLRCSPRSGDLSVYWYQQSLDQGLQFLIQYYNGEERAKGNILERFSAQQFPDLHSELNLSSLELGDSALYFCASSVGSSGRGDEQYFGPGTRLTVT.